This T cell receptor (beta chain) was recovered during a study of OX40 agonist ivuxolimab in advanced cancers. At the level of the study: Partial responses, seen in three patients, involved one hepatocellular carcinoma and two cutaneous melanomas.

Broader study findings: Researchers did not determine the expanded peripheral T cells' antigen specificity. Relative to CD4+ cells, CD8+ T cells on average had more expanded clones.

The method was immunoSEQ multiplex PCR; TCRdb's version includes in-frame clones alone and lacks a portion of them. The sample lists some 46,000 clones, about 83% occurring once. This CDR3 spans 15 amino acids. Trimming removed 2 bases from V and 3 bases from J, with 11 bases in between. Per germline, CDR1 SGHTA and CDR2 FQGTGA. Note on this clone: Its specificity is unknown.

Sampled blood was obtained at baseline, cycle 4 day 1, and cycle 7 day 1. The J gene is TRBJ2-4, the V gene TRBV7-3, with D unclear. Material: CD4+ or CD8+ T cells sorted from blood, obtained in a trial of the OX40 agonist ivuxolimab. This receptor was obtained from an adult with an advanced solid tumor such as melanoma, head and neck, liver or kidney cancer. The CDR3 nucleotides read TGTGCCAGCAGCTTATTAGCTGGCCTCAAAAACATTCAGTACTTC. As protein: CASSLLAGLKNIQYF.